This T cell receptor (beta chain) was profiled in a study of shared clonotypes between healthy human individuals. For this clone: Antigen: not known.

CDR3 size: 15 residues. V was shortened by 0 bases and J by 1 base, with 8 bases between the two germline ends. The germline V gene encodes CDR1 MDHEN and CDR2 SYDVKM. Execution of the assay was at deep level. Template amounts of 250 to 350 ng DNA, 25,000 to 35,000 T cell genomes, were employed in unsorted PBMC replicate PCRs. Some clones are missing from TCRdb's copy, which holds only in-frame ones; the method was immunoSEQ multiplex PCR. The sample lists more than 450,000 clones; less than 85% were seen once. Findings of the study overall: It was anticipated that sequencing depth would influence how many clonotypes donors shared. Researchers sampled blood only, noting tissue repertoires likely differ.

Sequenced: PBMCs. This sequence was found in a woman in her thirties or forties in good health. Some clones in this sample may be carry-over from other donors' samples. V gene TRBV28 combines with J gene TRBJ2-3; D gene unclear. CDR3: CASSLWDRGTDTQYF. DNA for the CDR3: TGTGCCAGCAGTTTATGGGACCGAGGCACAGATACGCAGTATTTT.